Below, 4 T cell receptor beta chains from the same sample are listed, as sequenced in a study of cytomegalovirus exposure and HLA in healthy donors (dated by TCRdb to the late 2010s). The library was built by means of the immunoSEQ multiplex PCR assay. For the multiplex PCR, a mixture combining 60 forward primers for TCR Vbeta segments and 13 reverse primers for TCR Jbeta segments was used. TCRdb limited this immuneACCESS table to in-frame rearrangements with V and J called. A share of clones is missing; checked studies link under half to unresolved V genes, and the rest is unexplained. The sample table records 150,000 to 250,000 clones; less than 85% of these occur just once. The ten biggest clones cover over 1.5% of the sample. The specimen sequenced was PBMCs. The source is a girl aged 10-17 years in good health and CMV-seropositive.

Only one count was recorded for this clone. J is TRBJ2-7 and V is TRBV4-2, with D possibly matching TRBD2 (7 bases). This CDR3 has 16 residues. Between the trimmed V and J ends, which lost 0 bases and 4 bases, there was a span of 16 bases. Germline V lookup: CDR1 LGHNA, CDR2 YNFKEQ. CDR3 sequence reads: CASSQERAGAGYEQYF. CDR3 bases: TGTGCCAGCAGCCAAGAACGGGCGGGGGCCGGGTACGAGCAGTACTTC.

The chain couples TRBV19 to TRBJ2-7, with TRBD1 matching over 7 bases. The germline V gene encodes CDR1 LNHDA and CDR2 SQIVND (reference sequence). The CDR3 is made up of 13 amino acids. The V gene end was trimmed by 7 bases and the J gene end by 2 bases; junction bases not matched to a gene: 5. This chain's CDR3 is CASTTGEPYEQYF. In DNA, the CDR3 is TGTGCCAGTACCACAGGGGAGCCCTACGAGCAGTACTTC.

The chain couples TRBV27 to TRBJ1-4, with D perhaps TRBD1 (5 bases). The CDR3 has 14 amino acids. The ends were cut back, 2 bases at V and 12 bases at J, with 16 bases in the middle. Germline CDR1 MNHEY, CDR2 SMNVEV (reference sequence). The CDR3 loop reads CASSLNRVVGELFF. In DNA form, the CDR3 reads TGTGCCAGCAGTTTAAATAGGGTGGTAGGGGAACTGTTTTTT.

The chain is built from TRBV5-1 and TRBJ2-1; TRBD1 agrees at 9 bases. Germline trimming cut 2 bases from V and 4 bases from J; bases unmatched to any gene: 4. Germline CDR1 SGHRS, CDR2 YFSETQ. The CDR3 length is 15 residues. The CDR3 loop is CASSFGQGKYNEQFF. The DNA for the CDR3 is TGCGCCAGCAGCTTCGGACAGGGGAAATACAATGAGCAGTTCTTC.